This T cell receptor (beta chain) was identified in a study of cytomegalovirus exposure and HLA in healthy donors. Study outcomes and limitations: Using a false discovery rate of 0.05, a later analysis showed that approximately 16,000 TCR beta sequences were associated with HLA alleles. The study labeled fewer than 200 TCR beta chains cytomegalovirus-associated. Clonal expansion, a later analysis showed, was greater in HLA-associated TCR beta chains than in equally common others. CMV serostatus alone was available as immune exposure information.

With respect to this clone: What it binds is not known.

Primers included in the PCR were 60 Vbeta and 13 Jbeta primers. Clones were sequenced by immunoSEQ multiplex PCR, and TCRdb holds only the in-frame ones, with some missing. The sample holds fewer than 150,000 clones. This CDR3 is built from 16 residues. V trimming: 4 bases; J trimming: 1 base; junction bases outside the gene matches: 7. CDR1 is LNHNV and CDR2 is YYDKDF in the germline V gene (reference sequence). The rearrangement uses TRBV15 and TRBJ2-5; TRBD2 matches 9 bases. This sequence originates from a man in his forties or fifties in good health and CMV-seronegative. Source material: PBMCs. CDR3 nucleotides: TGTGCCACCAGCATTACTCTAGCGGGGCCCCAAGAGACCCAGTACTTC. This codes for CATSITLAGPQETQYF.